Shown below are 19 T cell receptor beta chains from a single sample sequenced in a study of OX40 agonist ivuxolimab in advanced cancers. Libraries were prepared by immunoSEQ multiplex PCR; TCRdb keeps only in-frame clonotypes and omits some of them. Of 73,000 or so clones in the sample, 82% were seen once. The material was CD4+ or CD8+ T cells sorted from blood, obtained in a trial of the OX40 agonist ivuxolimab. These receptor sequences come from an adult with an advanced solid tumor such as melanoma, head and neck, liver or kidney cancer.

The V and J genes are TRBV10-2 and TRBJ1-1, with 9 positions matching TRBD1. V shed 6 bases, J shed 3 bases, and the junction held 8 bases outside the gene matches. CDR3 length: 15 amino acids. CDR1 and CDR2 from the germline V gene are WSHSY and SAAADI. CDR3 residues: CASRPGQGIYTEAFF. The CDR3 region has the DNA TGCGCCAGCAGACCGGGACAGGGAATTTACACTGAAGCTTTCTTT.

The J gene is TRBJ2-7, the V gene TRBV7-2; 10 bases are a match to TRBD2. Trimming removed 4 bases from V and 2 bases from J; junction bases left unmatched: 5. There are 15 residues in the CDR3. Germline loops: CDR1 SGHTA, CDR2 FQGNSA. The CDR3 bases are TGTGCCAGCAGCTCAAGGACTAGCGGAACCTACGAGCAGTACTTC. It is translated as CASSSRTSGTYEQYF. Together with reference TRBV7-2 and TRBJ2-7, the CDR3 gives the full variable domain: GAGVSQSPSNKVTEKGKDVELRCDPISGHTALYWYRQSLGQGLEFLIYFQGNSAPDKSGLPSDRFSAERTGGSVSTLTIQRTQQEDSAVYLCASSSRTSGTYEQYFGPGTRLTVT.

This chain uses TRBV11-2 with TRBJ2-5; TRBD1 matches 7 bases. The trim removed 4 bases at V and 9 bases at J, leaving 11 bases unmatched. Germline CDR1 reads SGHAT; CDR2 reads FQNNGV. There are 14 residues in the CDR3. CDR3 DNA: TGTGCCAGCAGCTCTCTGCTCGAACAGGGGTCCCAGTACTTC. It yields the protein CASSSLLEQGSQYF.

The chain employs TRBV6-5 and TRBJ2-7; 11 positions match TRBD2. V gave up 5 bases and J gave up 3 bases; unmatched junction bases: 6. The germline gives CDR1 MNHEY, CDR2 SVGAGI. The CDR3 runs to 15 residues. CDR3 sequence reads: CASSTRLAGSYEQYF. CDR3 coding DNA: TGTGCCAGCAGTACGCGACTAGCGGGGAGCTACGAGCAGTACTTC.

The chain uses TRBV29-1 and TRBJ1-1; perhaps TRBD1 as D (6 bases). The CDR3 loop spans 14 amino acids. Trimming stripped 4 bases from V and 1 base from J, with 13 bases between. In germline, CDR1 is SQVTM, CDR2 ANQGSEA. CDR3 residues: CSVGQVVGNTEAFF. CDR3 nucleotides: TGCAGCGTTGGACAGGTAGTGGGGAACACTGAAGCTTTCTTT. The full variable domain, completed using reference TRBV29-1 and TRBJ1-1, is SAVISQKPSRDICQRGTSLTIQCQVDSQVTMMFWYRQQPGQSLTLIATANQGSEATYESGFVIDKFPISRPNLTFSTLTVSNMSPEDSSIYLCSVGQVVGNTEAFFGQGTRLTVV.

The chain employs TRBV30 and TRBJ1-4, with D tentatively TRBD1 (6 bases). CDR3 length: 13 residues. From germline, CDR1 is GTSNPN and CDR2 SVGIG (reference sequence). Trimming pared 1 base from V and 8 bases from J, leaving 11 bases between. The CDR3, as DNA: TGTGCCTGGAGTGGGGGGGCCGGGGAAAAACTGTTTTTT. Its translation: CAWSGGAGEKLFF.

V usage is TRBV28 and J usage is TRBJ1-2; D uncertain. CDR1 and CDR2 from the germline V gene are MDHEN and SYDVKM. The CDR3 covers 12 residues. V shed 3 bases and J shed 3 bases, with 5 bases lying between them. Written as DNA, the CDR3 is TGTGCCAGCAGTTTCCAGGACTATGGCTACACCTTC. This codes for CASSFQDYGYTF.

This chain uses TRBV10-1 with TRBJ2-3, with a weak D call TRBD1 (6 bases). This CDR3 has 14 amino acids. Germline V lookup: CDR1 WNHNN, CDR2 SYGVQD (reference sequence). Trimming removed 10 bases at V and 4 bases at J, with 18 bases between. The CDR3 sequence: CATQQGRAADTQYF. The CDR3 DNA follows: TGCGCCACCCAACAGGGCAGGGCCGCAGATACGCAGTATTTT.

The CDR3 here is CASTRLAGELFF. DNA for the CDR3: TGTGCCAGCACCAGGTTAGCCGGGGAGCTGTTTTTT. The chain combines TRBV6-1 with TRBJ2-2; no definite D call. The CDR3 has 12 residues. Trimming cost V 7 bases and J 6 bases, with 9 bases left between them. CDR1 and CDR2 from the germline V gene are MNHNS and SASEGT.

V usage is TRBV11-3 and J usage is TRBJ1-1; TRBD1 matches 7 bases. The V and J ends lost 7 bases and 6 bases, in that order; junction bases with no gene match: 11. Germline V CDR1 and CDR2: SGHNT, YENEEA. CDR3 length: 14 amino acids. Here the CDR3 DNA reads TGTGCCAGCAACCCTACAGGGGTAATCGCTGAAGCTTTCTTT. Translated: CASNPTGVIAEAFF.

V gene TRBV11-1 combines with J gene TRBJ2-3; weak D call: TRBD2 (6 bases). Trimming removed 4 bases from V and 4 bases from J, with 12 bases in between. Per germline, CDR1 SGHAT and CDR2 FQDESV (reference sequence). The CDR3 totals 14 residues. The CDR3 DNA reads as TGTGCCAGCAGCTCCGCTTGGGGGGCAGATACGCAGTATTTT. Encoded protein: CASSSAWGADTQYF.

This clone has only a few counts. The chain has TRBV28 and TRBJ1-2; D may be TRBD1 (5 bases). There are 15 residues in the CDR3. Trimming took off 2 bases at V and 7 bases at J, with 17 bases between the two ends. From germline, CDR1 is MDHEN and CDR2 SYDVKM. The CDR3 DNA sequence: TGTGCCAGCAGTTTAGGGGCCACCCGGCTTGGTGGCTACACCTTC. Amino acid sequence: CASSLGATRLGGYTF.

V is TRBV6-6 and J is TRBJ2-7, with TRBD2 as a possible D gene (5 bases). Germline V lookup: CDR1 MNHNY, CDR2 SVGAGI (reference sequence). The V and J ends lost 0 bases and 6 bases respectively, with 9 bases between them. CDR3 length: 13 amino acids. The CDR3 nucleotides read TGTGCCAGCAGTTACTCGAGAGGGAGCGAGCAGTACGTC. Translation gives CASSYSRGSEQYV.

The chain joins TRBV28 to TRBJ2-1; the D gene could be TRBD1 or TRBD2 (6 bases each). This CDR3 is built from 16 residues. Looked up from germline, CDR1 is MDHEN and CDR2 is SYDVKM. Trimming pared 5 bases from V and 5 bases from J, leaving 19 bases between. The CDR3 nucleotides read TGTGCCAGCAGTCTGGGGGGCGCGAACGTCGACAATGAGCAGTTCTTC. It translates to CASSLGGANVDNEQFF.

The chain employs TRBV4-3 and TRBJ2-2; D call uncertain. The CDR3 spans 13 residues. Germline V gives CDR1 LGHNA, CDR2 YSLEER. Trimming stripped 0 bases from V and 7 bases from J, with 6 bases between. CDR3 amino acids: CASSQDLGGELFF. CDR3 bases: TGCGCCAGCAGCCAAGATCTCGGCGGGGAGCTGTTTTTT.

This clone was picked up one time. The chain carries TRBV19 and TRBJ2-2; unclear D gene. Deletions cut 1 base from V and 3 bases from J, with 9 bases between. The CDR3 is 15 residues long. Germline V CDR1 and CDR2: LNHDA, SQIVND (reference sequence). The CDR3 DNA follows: TGTGCCAGTAGTATAGTTACTGCCTACACCGGGGAGCTGTTTTTT. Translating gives CASSIVTAYTGELFF.

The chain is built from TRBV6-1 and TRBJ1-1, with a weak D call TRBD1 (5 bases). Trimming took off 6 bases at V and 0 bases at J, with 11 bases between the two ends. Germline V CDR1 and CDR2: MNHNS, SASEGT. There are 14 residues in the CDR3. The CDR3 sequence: CASSEGNLNTEAFF. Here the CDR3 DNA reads TGTGCCAGCAGCGAGGGGAATTTGAACACTGAAGCTTTCTTT.

The CDR3 region is CASRELVAGGGGAYNEQFF. The CDR3 nucleotides read TGTGCCAGCAGAGAACTAGTAGCGGGAGGAGGTGGGGCCTACAATGAGCAGTTCTTC. The V gene is TRBV6-1, the J gene TRBJ2-1, with TRBD2 matching 10 bases. V shed 6 bases, J shed 2 bases, and the junction held 16 bases outside the gene matches. Germline V gene sequence: CDR1 MNHNS, CDR2 SASEGT. CDR3 size: 19 residues.

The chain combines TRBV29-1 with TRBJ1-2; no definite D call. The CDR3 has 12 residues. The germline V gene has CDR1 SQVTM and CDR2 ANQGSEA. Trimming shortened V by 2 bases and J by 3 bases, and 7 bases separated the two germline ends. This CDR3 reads CSVEPADYGYTF. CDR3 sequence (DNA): TGCAGCGTTGAACCGGCGGACTATGGCTACACCTTC.